Presented here are 5 T cell receptor beta chains from one specimen sequenced in a study of T-cell memory formation after mild COVID-19 (dated by TCRdb to the early 2020s). Libraries were constructed by 5' RACE. The listed sequencing device is Illumina NovaSeq 6000. TCRdb reprocessed the public reads (quality trimming at Q25 with fastp, clone calling with MiXCR) and kept in-frame beta chains. Rows matching on CDR3 protein sequence are summarized as one entry with the most common DNA and genes. The table for this sample lists 250,000 to 350,000 distinct CDR3 sequences; 13% to 15% of them were counted only once. The top ten hold 21% of the sample. The material sequenced was PBMCs or a T cell subset sorted from them (not recorded which). The receptors here all came from a man between 18 and 29 years old who had mild COVID-19 (a few samples of this study predate the infection). The sample titles of this study are shuffled in the database, so cell type and time point are left out; the donor was told from shared clones.

This clonotype was seen a few times. The chain joins TRBV7-9 to TRBJ2-7, with D perhaps matching TRBD1 (6 bases). The CDR3 contains 13 residues. V shed 6 bases and J shed 3 bases, with 12 bases lying between them. The germline CDR1 and CDR2 sequences are SEHNR and FQNEAQ (reference sequence). In DNA, the CDR3 is TGTGCCAGCAGTCACAGGGTTGACTACGAGCAGTACTTC. Amino acid sequence: CASSHRVDYEQYF.

A few counts support this clonotype. The genes are TRBV10-3 and TRBJ2-1; unclear D gene. V was cut by 4 bases and J by 6 bases, with 7 bases left in between. In germline, CDR1 is ENHRY, CDR2 SYGVKD. The CDR3 covers 12 residues. CDR3 loop: CAISALSNEQFF. In nucleotides, the CDR3 is TGTGCCATCAGTGCTTTGAGCAATGAGCAGTTCTTC.

The chain carries TRBV7-2 and TRBJ2-3; D gene ambiguous. The length of the CDR3 is 16 residues. Trimming took off 5 bases at V and 6 bases at J, with 21 bases between the two ends. CDR1 and CDR2 from the germline V gene are SGHTA and FQGNSA. The DNA for the CDR3 is TGTGCCAGCAGCACCCGGGCAGGTCTAGATCCCGATACGCAGTATTTT. This encodes CASSTRAGLDPDTQYF.

This clonotype was seen more than once but under ten times. The chain combines TRBV20-1 with TRBJ1-1; 9 nucleotides line up with TRBD1. The CDR3 sequence is 15 residues long. V trimming: 6 bases; J trimming: 1 base; junction bases outside the gene matches: 9. Germline CDR1 reads DFQATT; CDR2 reads SNEGSKA (reference sequence). The CDR3 sequence is CSAVRQGGKNTEAFF. In nucleotides, the CDR3 is TGCAGTGCGGTACGACAGGGGGGTAAGAACACTGAAGCTTTCTTT.

This clonotype was seen more than once but under ten times. This sequence joins TRBV12-3 or TRBV12-4 and TRBJ2-1; D remains ambiguous. Trimming shortened V by 3 bases and J by 9 bases, and 9 bases separated the two germline ends. The CDR3 has 12 residues. Here the CDR3 reads CASSFVIREQFF. The CDR3 DNA follows: TGTGCCAGCAGTTTTGTTATCCGTGAGCAGTTCTTC.